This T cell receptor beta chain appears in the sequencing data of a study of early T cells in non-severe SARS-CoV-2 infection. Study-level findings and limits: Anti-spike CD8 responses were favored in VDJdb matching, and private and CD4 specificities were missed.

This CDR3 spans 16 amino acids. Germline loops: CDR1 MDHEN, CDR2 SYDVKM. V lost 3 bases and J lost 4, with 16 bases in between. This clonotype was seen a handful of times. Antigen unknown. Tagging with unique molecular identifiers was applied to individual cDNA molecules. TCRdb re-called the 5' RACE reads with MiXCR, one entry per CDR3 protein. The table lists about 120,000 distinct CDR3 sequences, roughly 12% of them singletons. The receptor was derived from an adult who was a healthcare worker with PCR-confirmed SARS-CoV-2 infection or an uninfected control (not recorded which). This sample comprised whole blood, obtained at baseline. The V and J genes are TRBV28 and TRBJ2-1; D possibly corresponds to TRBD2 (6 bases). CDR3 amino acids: CASSLGLGTRYNEQFF. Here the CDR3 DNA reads TGTGCCAGCAGTTTGGGCCTGGGGACTCGTTACAATGAGCAGTTCTTC.